A selection of T cell receptor beta chains follows, all from one sample in a study of blood T cell repertoires in COVID-19. Profiling relied on immunoSEQ multiplex PCR, and the TCRdb table lists in-frame clones only, not all of them. The data hold fewer than 200,000 clones, with less than 80% observed a single time. Sequenced input: PBMCs or T cells enriched from blood (not recorded which). All receptors come from a woman aged 70-85 years in a cohort exposed to, infected with or recovered from COVID-19 (not recorded which). Both conserved end residues are part of each CDR3. The D gene is left open where the match is weak. Size is stated for part of the rows, as once, few or many counts, or as a class when the clone is expanded.

>TRBJ2-2|.|.|TRBV3-1/TRBV3-2
CASSQVRNTGELFF
TGTGCCAGCAGCCAAGTGAGGAACACCGGGGAGCTGTTTTTT
>TRBJ2-7|TRBD1|once|TRBV30
CAWSAFRGRDEQYF
TGTGCCTGGAGTGCGTTCAGGGGGCGCGACGAGCAGTACTTC
>TRBJ2-4|.|.|TRBV7-3
CASSIGLGGIQYF
TGTGCCAGCTCGATAGGCTTGGGGGGCATTCAGTACTTC
>TRBJ1-3|.|.|TRBV2
CASRAGAGNTIYF
TGTGCCAGCAGAGCAGGGGCTGGAAACACCATATATTTT
>TRBJ2-1|TRBD2|.|TRBV11-3
CASSPGLEGEQFF
TGTGCCAGCAGCCCGGGACTAGAGGGCGAGCAGTTCTTC
>TRBJ2-7|.|.|TRBV14
CASSQDAGAARHEQYF
TGTGCCAGCAGCCAAGACGCAGGGGCTGCGCGTCACGAGCAGTACTTC
>TRBJ1-2|TRBD1|once|TRBV18
CASSATGANYGYTF
TGTGCCAGCTCAGCTACAGGGGCTAACTATGGCTACACCTTC
>TRBJ2-1|TRBD2|.|TRBV7-3
CASSFSTSGRISSYNEQFF
TGTGCCAGCAGCTTTTCGACTAGCGGCAGAATTAGCTCCTACAATGAGCAGTTCTTC
>TRBJ1-3|.|.|TRBV11-3
CASSFQGNTIYF
TGTGCCAGCAGCTTCCAAGGAAACACCATATATTTT
>TRBJ2-7|TRBD1|.|TRBV5-6
CATADRGHSYEQYF
TGTGCCACGGCGGACAGGGGACACTCCTACGAGCAGTACTTC
>TRBJ2-7|TRBD2|.|TRBV29-1
CSAGTSGSKTPYEQYF
TGCAGCGCCGGGACTAGCGGAAGCAAGACGCCATACGAGCAGTACTTC
>TRBJ2-7|.|.|TRBV6-2/TRBV6-3
CASSPRRGLSYEQYF
TGTGCCAGCAGCCCAAGGAGGGGTCTTTCCTACGAGCAGTACTTC
>TRBJ1-5|.|few|TRBV4-1
CASSQDEQTNQPQHF
TGCGCCAGCAGCCAAGATGAACAGACCAATCAGCCCCAGCATTTT
>TRBJ2-3|.|once|TRBV28
CASMSSSTDTQYF
TGTGCCAGCATGAGCTCTAGCACAGATACGCAGTATTTT
>TRBJ1-2|TRBD1|.|TRBV7-2
CASSLGTGGAWGGYTF
TGTGCCAGCAGCTTAGGTACAGGGGGCGCGTGGGGCGGCTACACCTTC
>TRBJ2-3|TRBD1|.|TRBV11-1
CASSIGTGSTDTQYF
TGTGCCAGCAGCATTGGGACAGGAAGCACAGATACGCAGTATTTT